A selection of T cell receptor beta chains follows, all from one sample in a study of shared clonotypes between healthy human individuals. The assay was immunoSEQ multiplex PCR, and TCRdb's table has in-frame clones only and misses some. The sample has 1.6 million or so clones, roughly 95% seen once. Sequenced material: naive CD4+ T cells sorted from blood. Receptors originate from a man aged 25 to 45 in good health. Each CDR3 is given with its conserved first and last residue. The order of the fields is clone size, D gene, V gene, J gene, CDR3 DNA, CDR3 protein. The D gene is left open where the match is weak. For some rows the clone size is stated as once, few or many, or as a class when expanded; others skip it.

abundance: NA
d_gene: NA
v_gene: TRBV14
j_gene: TRBJ2-2
CDR3nt: TGTGCCAGCAGCCGTCGATTGAACACCGGGGAGCTGTTTTTT
CDR3aa: CASSRRLNTGELFF

abundance: NA
d_gene: NA
v_gene: TRBV28
j_gene: TRBJ2-7
CDR3nt: TGTGCCAGCAGTACGCAAGTCTCCTACGAGCAGTACTTC
CDR3aa: CASSTQVSYEQYF

abundance: NA
d_gene: NA
v_gene: TRBV7-2
j_gene: TRBJ1-2
CDR3nt: TGTGCCAGCAGCTTAAGGCAAGGAGTGCAAGCTAACTATGGCTACACCTTC
CDR3aa: CASSLRQGVQANYGYTF

abundance: NA
d_gene: NA
v_gene: TRBV4-3
j_gene: TRBJ2-7
CDR3nt: TGCGCCAGCAGCCAAGATGCCCAGCAGCCTTACGAGCAGTACTTC
CDR3aa: CASSQDAQQPYEQYF

abundance: NA
d_gene: TRBD2
v_gene: TRBV15
j_gene: TRBJ2-7
CDR3nt: TGTGCCACCAGCGGGGTAGCGGGAGGGCCGTGGGAGCAGTACTTC
CDR3aa: CATSGVAGGPWEQYF

abundance: once
d_gene: NA
v_gene: TRBV5-1
j_gene: TRBJ2-7
CDR3nt: TGCGCCAGCAGCCACCGGGAAGATAGTTACGAGCAGTACTTC
CDR3aa: CASSHREDSYEQYF

abundance: NA
d_gene: NA
v_gene: TRBV20-1
j_gene: TRBJ2-7
CDR3nt: TGCAGTGCTAGAGGACAGTACGAGCAGTACTTC
CDR3aa: CSARGQYEQYF

abundance: NA
d_gene: TRBD1
v_gene: TRBV7-9
j_gene: TRBJ1-4
CDR3nt: TGTGCCAGCAGCTTAGTCGGACAGGGCGCGGGAAAACTGTTTTTT
CDR3aa: CASSLVGQGAGKLFF

abundance: NA
d_gene: NA
v_gene: TRBV4-2
j_gene: TRBJ2-7
CDR3nt: TGTGCCAGCAGCCAACCCCTACCGGGACTAGCCGGGACAGGGCTTTCCTACGAGCAGTACTTC
CDR3aa: CASSQPLPGLAGTGLSYEQYF

abundance: NA
d_gene: TRBD1
v_gene: TRBV25-1
j_gene: TRBJ1-2
CDR3nt: TGTGCCAGCAGGGGGGACAGGGGGCGATCTGGTGGCTACACCTTC
CDR3aa: CASRGDRGRSGGYTF

abundance: NA
d_gene: TRBD1
v_gene: TRBV11-2
j_gene: TRBJ2-7
CDR3nt: TGTGCCAGCAGCTTAGTCGACAGGGGGTACGAGCAGTACTTC
CDR3aa: CASSLVDRGYEQYF

abundance: NA
d_gene: TRBD1
v_gene: TRBV28
j_gene: TRBJ1-1
CDR3nt: TGTGCCAGCAGTTTACAGAACGACAGGGTCGAAGCTTTCTTT
CDR3aa: CASSLQNDRVEAFF

abundance: NA
d_gene: TRBD2
v_gene: TRBV13
j_gene: TRBJ2-5
CDR3nt: TGTGCCAGCAGCGGACGGACTAGCGGGGGAGAGACCCAGTACTTC
CDR3aa: CASSGRTSGGETQYF

abundance: NA
d_gene: TRBD2
v_gene: TRBV2
j_gene: TRBJ2-7
CDR3nt: TGTGCCAGCAGTTATGGACTAGCGGACCTAAAAAGCTCCTACGAGCAGTACTTC
CDR3aa: CASSYGLADLKSSYEQYF

abundance: NA
d_gene: NA
v_gene: TRBV10-3
j_gene: TRBJ1-1
CDR3nt: TGTGCCATCAGGGGCGAAGGGACGTCTGGGAGGACTGAAGCTTTCTTT
CDR3aa: CAIRGEGTSGRTEAFF

abundance: few
d_gene: NA
v_gene: TRBV7-9
j_gene: TRBJ1-1
CDR3nt: TGTGCCAGCAGCTTTACAGTGAACACTGAAGCTTTCTTT
CDR3aa: CASSFTVNTEAFF

abundance: NA
d_gene: NA
v_gene: TRBV6-6
j_gene: TRBJ2-2
CDR3nt: TGTGCCAGCAGTCACTCTAACTGGAACACCGGGGAGCTGTTTTTT
CDR3aa: CASSHSNWNTGELFF

abundance: NA
d_gene: NA
v_gene: TRBV18
j_gene: TRBJ1-1
CDR3nt: TGTGCCAGCTCACCATTGAGACTCTGGAACACTGAAGCTTTCTTT
CDR3aa: CASSPLRLWNTEAFF